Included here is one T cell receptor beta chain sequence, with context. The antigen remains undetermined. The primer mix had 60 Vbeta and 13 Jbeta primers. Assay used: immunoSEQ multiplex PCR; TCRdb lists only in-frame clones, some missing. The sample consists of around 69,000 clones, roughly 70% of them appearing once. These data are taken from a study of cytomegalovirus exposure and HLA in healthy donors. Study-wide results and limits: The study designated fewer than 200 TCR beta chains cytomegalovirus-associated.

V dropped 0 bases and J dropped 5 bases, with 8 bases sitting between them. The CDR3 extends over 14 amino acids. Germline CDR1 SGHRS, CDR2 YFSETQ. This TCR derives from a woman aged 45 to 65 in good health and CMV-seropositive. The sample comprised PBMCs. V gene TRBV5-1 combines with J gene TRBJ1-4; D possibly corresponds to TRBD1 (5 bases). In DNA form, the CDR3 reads TGCGCCAGCAGCTTGGGGGGGGTCAATGAAAAACTGTTTTTT. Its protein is CASSLGGVNEKLFF.